This T cell receptor (beta chain) is drawn from a study of T cell responses to AZD1222 COVID-19 vaccine. TCRdb keeps only in-frame clones here, not all; method: immunoSEQ multiplex PCR. The repertoire holds 82,000 or so clones, with roughly nine tenths as singletons. The ends were cut back, 1 base at V and 8 bases at J, with 20 bases in the middle. The CDR3 has 16 residues. Germline values: CDR1 LNHDA, CDR2 SQIVND (reference sequence). The sample was peripheral blood, taken on day 0 of AZD1222 vaccination. The TCR comes from an adult in good health. The chain recombines TRBV19 with TRBJ1-2; no clear D. CDR3 sequence (DNA): TGTGCCAGTAGTATAGGATCAAAGCAAAAACCTGGCGGCTACACCTTC. Translation gives CASSIGSKQKPGGYTF.